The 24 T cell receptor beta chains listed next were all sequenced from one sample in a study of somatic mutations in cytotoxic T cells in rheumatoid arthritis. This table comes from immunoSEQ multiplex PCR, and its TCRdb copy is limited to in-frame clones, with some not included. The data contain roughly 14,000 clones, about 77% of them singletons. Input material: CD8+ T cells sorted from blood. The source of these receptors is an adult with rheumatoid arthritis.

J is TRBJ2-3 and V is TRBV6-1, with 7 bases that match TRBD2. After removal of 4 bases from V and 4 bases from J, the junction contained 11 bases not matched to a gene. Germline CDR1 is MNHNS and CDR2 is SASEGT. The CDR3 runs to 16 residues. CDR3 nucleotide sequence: TGTGCCAGCAGTGTAGCCCCTAGCGGTGTCGCAGATACGCAGTATTTT. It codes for CASSVAPSGVADTQYF.

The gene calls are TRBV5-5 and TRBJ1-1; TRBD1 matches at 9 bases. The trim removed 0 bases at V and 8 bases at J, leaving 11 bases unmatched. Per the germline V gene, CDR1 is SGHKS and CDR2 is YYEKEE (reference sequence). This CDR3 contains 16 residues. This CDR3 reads CASSLGAGTGLGEAFF. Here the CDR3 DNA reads TGTGCCAGCAGCTTGGGGGCCGGGACAGGGCTCGGGGAAGCTTTCTTT.

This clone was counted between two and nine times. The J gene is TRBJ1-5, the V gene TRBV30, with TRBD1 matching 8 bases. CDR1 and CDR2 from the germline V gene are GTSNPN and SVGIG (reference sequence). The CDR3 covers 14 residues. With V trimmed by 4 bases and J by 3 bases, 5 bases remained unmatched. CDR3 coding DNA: TGTGCCTGGAACAGGGACAGGACCAATCAGCCCCAGCATTTT. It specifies CAWNRDRTNQPQHF.

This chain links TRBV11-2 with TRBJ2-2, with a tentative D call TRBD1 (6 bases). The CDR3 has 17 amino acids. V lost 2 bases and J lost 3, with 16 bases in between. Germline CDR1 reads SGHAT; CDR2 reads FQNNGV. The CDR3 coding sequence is TGTGCCAGCAGCTTACGGGGCCAGGGGCTGCACACCGGGGAGCTGTTTTTT. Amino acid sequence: CASSLRGQGLHTGELFF.

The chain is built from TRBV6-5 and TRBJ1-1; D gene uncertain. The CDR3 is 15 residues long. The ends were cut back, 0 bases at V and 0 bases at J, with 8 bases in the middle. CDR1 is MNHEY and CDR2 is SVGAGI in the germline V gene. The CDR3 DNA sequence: TGTGCCAGCAGTTACTCGGCGGGGATGAACACTGAAGCTTTCTTT. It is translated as CASSYSAGMNTEAFF.

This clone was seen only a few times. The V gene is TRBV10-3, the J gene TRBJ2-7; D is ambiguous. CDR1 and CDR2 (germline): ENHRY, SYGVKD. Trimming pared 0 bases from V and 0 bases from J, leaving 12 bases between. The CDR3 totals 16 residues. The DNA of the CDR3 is TGTGCCATCAGTGAGTCGAGTTCGTACAACTCCTACGAGCAGTACTTC. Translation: CAISESSSYNSYEQYF.

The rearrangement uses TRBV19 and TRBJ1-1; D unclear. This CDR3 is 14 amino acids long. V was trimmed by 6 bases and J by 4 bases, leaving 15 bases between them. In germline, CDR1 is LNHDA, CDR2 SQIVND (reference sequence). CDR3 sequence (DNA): TGTGCCAGTAGCCCAAAAGGTGGGCTCACTGAAGCTTTCTTT. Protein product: CASSPKGGLTEAFF.

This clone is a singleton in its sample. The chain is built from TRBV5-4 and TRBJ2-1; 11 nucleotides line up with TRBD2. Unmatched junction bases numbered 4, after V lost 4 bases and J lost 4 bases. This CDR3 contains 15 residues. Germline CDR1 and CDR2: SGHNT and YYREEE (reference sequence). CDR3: CASSTGTSGYNEQFF. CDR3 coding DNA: TGTGCCAGCAGCACCGGGACTAGCGGTTACAATGAGCAGTTCTTC.

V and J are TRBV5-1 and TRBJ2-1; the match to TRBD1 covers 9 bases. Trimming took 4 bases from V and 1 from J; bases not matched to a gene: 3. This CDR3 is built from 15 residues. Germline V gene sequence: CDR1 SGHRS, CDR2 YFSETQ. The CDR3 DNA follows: TGCGCCAGCAGCCCGGGACAGGGTTCCTACAATGAGCAGTTCTTC. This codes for CASSPGQGSYNEQFF.

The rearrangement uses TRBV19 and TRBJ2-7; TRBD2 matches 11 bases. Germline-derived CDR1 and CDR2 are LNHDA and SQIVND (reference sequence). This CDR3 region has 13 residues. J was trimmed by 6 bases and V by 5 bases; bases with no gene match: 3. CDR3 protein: CASSLGLAGEQYF. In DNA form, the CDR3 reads TGTGCCAGTAGTTTAGGACTAGCGGGCGAGCAGTACTTC.

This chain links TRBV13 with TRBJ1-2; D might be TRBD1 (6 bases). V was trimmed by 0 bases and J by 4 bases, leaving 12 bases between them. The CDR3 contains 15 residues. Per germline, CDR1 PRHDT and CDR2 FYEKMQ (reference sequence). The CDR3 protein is CASSLGRGQGYGYTF. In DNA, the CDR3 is TGTGCCAGCAGCTTAGGGCGGGGGCAGGGCTATGGCTACACCTTC.

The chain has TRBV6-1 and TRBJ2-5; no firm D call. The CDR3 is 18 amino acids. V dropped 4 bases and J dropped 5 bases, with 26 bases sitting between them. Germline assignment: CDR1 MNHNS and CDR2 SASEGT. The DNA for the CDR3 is TGTGCCAGCAGTGGGGCGCCATACACTATCACCACAATGGAGACCCAGTACTTC. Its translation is CASSGAPYTITTMETQYF.

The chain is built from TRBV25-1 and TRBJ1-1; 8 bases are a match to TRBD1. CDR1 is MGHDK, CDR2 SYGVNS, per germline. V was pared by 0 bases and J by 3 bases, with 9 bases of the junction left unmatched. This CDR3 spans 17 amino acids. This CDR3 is CASSEYWGPGGYTEAFF. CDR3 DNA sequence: TGTGCCAGCAGTGAATACTGGGGGCCAGGGGGCTACACTGAAGCTTTCTTT. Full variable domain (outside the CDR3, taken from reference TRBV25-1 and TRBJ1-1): EADIYQTPRYLVIGTGKKITLECSQTMGHDKMYWYQQDPGMELHLIHYSYGVNSTEKGDLSSESTVSRIRTEHFPLTLESARPSHTSQYLCASSEYWGPGGYTEAFFGQGTRLTVV.

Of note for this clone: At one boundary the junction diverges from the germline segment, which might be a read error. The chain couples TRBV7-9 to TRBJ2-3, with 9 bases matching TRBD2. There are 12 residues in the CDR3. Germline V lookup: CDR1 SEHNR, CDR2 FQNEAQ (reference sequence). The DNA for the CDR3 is TGTGCCAGCAGCTTTGTGGGGCTAGCGGGGTTATTT. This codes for CASSFVGLAGLF.

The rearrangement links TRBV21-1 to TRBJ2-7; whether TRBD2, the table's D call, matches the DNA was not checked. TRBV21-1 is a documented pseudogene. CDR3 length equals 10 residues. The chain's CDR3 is CASSLYEQYF. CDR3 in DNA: TGTGCCAGCAGCCTATACGAGCAGTACTTC.

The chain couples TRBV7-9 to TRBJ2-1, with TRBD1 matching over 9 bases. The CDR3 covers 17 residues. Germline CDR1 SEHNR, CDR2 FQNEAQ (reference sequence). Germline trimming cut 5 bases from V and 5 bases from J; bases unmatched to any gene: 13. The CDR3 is CASSSPWTGVINNEQFF. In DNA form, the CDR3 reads TGTGCCAGCAGCAGCCCCTGGACAGGGGTCATAAACAATGAGCAGTTCTTC.

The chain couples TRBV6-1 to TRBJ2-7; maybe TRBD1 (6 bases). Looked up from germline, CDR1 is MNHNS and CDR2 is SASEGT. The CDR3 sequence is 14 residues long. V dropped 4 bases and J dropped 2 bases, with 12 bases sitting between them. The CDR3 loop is CASSATGFPYEQYF. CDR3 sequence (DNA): TGTGCCAGCAGTGCTACAGGGTTCCCCTACGAGCAGTACTTC.

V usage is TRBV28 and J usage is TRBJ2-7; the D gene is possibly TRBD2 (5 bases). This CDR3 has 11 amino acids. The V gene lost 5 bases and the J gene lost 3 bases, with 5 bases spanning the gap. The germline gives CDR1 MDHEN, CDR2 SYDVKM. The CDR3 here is CASSRGYEQYF. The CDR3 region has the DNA TGTGCCAGCAGTCGGGGCTACGAGCAGTACTTC.

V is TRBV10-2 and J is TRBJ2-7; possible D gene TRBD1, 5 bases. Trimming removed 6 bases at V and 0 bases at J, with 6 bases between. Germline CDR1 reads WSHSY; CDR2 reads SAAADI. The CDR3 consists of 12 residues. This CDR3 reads CASRQASYEQYF. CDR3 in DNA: TGCGCCAGCAGACAGGCCTCCTACGAGCAGTACTTC.

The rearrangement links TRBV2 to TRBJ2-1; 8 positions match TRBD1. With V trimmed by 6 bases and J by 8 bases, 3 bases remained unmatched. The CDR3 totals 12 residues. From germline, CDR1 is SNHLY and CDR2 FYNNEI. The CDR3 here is CASRDRDYEQFF. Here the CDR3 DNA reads TGTGCCAGCAGGGACAGGGATTATGAGCAGTTCTTC.

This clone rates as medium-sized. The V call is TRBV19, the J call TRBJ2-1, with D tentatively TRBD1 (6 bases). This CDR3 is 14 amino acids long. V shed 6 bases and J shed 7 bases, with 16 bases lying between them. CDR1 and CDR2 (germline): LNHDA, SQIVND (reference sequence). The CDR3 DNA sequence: TGTGCCAGTAGCCACCAAGGGGGTGGGAATGAGCAGTTCTTC. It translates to CASSHQGGGNEQFF.

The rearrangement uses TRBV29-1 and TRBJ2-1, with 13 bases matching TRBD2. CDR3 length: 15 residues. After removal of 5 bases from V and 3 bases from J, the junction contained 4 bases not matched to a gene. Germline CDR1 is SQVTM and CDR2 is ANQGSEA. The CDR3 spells CSVSLAGGNYNEQFF. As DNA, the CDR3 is TGCAGCGTTTCACTAGCGGGAGGGAACTACAATGAGCAGTTCTTC.

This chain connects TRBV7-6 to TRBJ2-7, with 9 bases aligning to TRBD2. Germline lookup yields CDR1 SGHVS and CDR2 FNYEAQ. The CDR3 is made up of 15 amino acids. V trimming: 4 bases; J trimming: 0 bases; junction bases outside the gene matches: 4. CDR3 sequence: CASSSGLAYSYEQYF. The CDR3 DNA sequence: TGTGCCAGCAGCTCAGGACTAGCGTACTCCTACGAGCAGTACTTC.

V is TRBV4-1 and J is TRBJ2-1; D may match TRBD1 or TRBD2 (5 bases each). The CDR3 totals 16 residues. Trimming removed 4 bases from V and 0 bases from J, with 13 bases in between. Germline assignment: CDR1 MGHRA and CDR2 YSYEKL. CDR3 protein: CASSPGEGSSYNEQFF. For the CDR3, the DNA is TGCGCCAGCAGCCCGGGTGAGGGGAGCTCCTACAATGAGCAGTTCTTC.